Listed below are T cell receptor beta chains from one sample, sequenced in a study of blood T cells in healthy people across ages. TCRdb processed the 5' RACE reads anew with MiXCR; each CDR3 protein has one entry. The sample yields 790,000 or so distinct CDR3 sequences, more than 35% seen once. Sequenced: blood. The receptors come from a man older than 75 in good health. Each CDR3 is given without its conserved first and last residue. A D gene is named only where the DNA matches it firmly. Where a row states a size, it is once, few, many or the class of an expanded clone; other rows omit it.

V	J	size	D	CDR3
TRBV11-2	TRBJ2-2	once	TRBD2	ASSRGGQANTGELF
TRBV5-1	TRBJ2-1	NA	TRBD2	ASSLGLAGTPDEQF
TRBV7-2	TRBJ2-5	NA	NA	ASSVATQNEQY
TRBV20-1	TRBJ1-1	NA	TRBD1	SARMGQGGTEAF
TRBV5-1	TRBJ1-1	NA	NA	ASSLGPGGGTEAF
TRBV2	TRBJ2-3	NA	NA	ASAVGRGTDTQY
TRBV20-1	TRBJ2-1	NA	TRBD2	SARTSGTPYNEQF
TRBV7-9	TRBJ2-1	NA	NA	ASSLVGVYNGQF
TRBV28	TRBJ2-1	many	TRBD2	ASRQLAGGLNEQF
TRBV11-2	TRBJ1-5	few	NA	ASSLDHDRSNQPQH
TRBV4-2	TRBJ2-3	few	NA	ASSPLISGLTDTQY
TRBV6-5	NA	NA	NA	ASSYGTISEQY